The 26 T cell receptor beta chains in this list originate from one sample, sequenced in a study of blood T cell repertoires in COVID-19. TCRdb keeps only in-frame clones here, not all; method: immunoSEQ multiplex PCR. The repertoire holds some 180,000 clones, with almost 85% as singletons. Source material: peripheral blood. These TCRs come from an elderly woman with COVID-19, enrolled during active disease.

This chain's CDR3 is CASSYQGAGGNTIYF. The CDR3 coding sequence is TGTGCCAGCAGTTACCAGGGGGCCGGCGGAAACACCATATATTTT. This rearrangement joins TRBV6-5 to TRBJ1-3, with TRBD1 identical over 8 bases. This CDR3 has 15 residues. Unmatched junction bases numbered 4, after V lost 2 bases and J lost 4 bases. Germline-derived CDR1 and CDR2 are MNHEY and SVGAGI.

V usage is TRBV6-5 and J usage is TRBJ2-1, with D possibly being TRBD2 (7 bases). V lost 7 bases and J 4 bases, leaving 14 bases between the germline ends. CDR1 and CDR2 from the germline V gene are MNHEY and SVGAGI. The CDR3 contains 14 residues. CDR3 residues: CASIPAGAYNEQFF. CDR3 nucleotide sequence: TGTGCCAGCATTCCTGCGGGGGCGTACAATGAGCAGTTCTTC.

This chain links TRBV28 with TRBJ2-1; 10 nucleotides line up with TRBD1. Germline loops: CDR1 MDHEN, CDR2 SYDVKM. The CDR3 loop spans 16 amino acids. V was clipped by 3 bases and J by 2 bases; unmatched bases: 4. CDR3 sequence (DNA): TGTGCCAGCAGTTTCCCGGGACAGGGGCCCTACAATGAGCAGTTCTTC. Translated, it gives CASSFPGQGPYNEQFF.

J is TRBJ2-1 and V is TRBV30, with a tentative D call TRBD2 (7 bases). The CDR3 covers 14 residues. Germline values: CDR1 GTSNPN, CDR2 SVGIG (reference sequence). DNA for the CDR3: TGTGCTTCTAGCGGAGGGGGGGCCGGGAATGAGCAGTTCTTC. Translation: CASSGGGAGNEQFF.

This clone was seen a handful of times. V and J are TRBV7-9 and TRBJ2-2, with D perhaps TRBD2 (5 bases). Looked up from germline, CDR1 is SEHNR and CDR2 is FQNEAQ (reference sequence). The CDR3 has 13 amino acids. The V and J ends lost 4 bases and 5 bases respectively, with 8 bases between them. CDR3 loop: CASSSTGTGELFF. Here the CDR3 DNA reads TGTGCCAGCAGCTCCACGGGGACCGGGGAGCTGTTTTTT.

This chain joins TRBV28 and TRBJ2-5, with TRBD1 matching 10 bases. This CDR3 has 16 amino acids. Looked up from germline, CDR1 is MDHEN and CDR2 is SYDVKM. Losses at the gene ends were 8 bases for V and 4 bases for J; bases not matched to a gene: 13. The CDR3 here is CASDWTGTGDSETQYF. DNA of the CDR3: TGTGCCAGCGATTGGACCGGGACAGGGGATTCAGAGACCCAGTACTTC.

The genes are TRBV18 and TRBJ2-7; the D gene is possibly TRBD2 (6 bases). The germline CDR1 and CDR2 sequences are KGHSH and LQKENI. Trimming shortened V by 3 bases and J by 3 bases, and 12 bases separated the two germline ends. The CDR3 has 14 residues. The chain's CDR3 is CASSPTSGDYEQYF. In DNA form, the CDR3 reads TGTGCCAGCTCACCGACTAGTGGGGACTACGAGCAGTACTTC. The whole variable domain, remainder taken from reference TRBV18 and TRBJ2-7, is NAGVMQNPRHLVRRRGQEARLRCSPMKGHSHVYWYRQLPEEGLKFMVYLQKENIIDESGMPKERFSAEFPKEGPSILRIQQVVRGDSAAYFCASSPTSGDYEQYFGPGTRLTVT.

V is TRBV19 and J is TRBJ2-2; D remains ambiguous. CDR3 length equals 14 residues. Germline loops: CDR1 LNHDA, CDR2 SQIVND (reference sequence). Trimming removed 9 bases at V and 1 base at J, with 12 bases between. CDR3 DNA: TGTGCCAGCCATCCGGGTATGAACACCGGGGAGCTGTTTTTT. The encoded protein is CASHPGMNTGELFF.

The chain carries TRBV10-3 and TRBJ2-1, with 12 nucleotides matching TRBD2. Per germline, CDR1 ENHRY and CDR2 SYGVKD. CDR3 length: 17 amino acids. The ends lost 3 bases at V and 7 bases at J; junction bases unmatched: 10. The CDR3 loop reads CAISERLAGGPGNEQFF. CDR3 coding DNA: TGTGCCATCAGTGAACGGCTAGCGGGGGGGCCGGGAAATGAGCAGTTCTTC.

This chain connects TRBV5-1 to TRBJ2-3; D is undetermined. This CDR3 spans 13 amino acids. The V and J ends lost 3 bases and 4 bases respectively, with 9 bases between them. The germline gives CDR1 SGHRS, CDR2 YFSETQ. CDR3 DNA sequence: TGCGCCAGCAGCTCCGACTCAGCAGATACGCAGTATTTT. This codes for CASSSDSADTQYF. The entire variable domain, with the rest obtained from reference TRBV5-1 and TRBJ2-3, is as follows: KAGVTQTPRYLIKTRGQQVTLSCSPISGHRSVSWYQQTPGQGLQFLFEYFSETQRNKGNFPGRFSGRQFSNSRSEMNVSTLELGDSALYLCASSSDSADTQYFGPGTRLTVL.

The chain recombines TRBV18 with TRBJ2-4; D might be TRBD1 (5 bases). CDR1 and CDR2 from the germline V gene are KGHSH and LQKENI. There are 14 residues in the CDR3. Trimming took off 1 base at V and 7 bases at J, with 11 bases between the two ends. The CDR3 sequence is CASSPLAGKNIQYF. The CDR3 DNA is TGTGCCAGCTCACCACTGGCAGGGAAGAACATTCAGTACTTC.

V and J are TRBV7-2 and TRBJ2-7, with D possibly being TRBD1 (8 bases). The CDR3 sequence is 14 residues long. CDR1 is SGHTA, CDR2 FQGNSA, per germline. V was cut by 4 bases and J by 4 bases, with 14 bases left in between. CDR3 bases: TGTGCCAGCAGCTCCATACAGGGGGGGTACGAGCAGTACTTC. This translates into CASSSIQGGYEQYF.

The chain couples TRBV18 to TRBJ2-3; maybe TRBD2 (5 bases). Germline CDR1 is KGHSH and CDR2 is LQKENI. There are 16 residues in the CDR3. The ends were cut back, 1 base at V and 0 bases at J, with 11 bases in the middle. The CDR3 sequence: CASSPLAYKSTDTQYF. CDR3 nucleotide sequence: TGTGCCAGCTCACCACTAGCGTATAAGAGCACAGATACGCAGTATTTT.

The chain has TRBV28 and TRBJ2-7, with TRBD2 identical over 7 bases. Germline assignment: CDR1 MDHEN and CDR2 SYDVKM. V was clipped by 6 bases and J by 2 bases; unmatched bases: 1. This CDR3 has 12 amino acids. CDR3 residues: CASRGLAYEQYF. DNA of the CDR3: TGTGCCAGCAGAGGACTAGCCTACGAGCAGTACTTC.

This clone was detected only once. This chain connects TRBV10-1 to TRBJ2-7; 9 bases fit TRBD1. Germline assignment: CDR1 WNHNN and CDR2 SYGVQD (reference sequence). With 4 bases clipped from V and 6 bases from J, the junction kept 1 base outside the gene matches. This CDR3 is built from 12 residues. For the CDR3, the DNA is TGCGCCAGCAGTGTGACAGGGGGCGAGCAGTACTTC. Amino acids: CASSVTGGEQYF.

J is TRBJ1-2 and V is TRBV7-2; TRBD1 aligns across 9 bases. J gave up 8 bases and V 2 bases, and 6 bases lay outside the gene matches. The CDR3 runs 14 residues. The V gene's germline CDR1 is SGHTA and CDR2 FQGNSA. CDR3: CASSLPTGGEGYTF. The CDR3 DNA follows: TGTGCCAGCAGCTTACCAACAGGGGGCGAAGGCTACACCTTC.

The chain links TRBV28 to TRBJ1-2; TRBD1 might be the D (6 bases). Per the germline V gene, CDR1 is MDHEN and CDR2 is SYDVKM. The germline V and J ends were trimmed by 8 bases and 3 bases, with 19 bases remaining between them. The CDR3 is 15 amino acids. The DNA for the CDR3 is TGTGCCAGCCGATTGGGGCCCCAGGGGCACTATGGCTACACCTTC. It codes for CASRLGPQGHYGYTF.

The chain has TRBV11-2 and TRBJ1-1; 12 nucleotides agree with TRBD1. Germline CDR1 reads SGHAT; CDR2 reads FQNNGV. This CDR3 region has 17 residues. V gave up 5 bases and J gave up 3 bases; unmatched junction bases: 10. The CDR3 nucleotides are TGTGCCAGCAGCCCGCGTTTGGGACAGGGGGCTGACACTGAAGCTTTCTTT. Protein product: CASSPRLGQGADTEAFF.

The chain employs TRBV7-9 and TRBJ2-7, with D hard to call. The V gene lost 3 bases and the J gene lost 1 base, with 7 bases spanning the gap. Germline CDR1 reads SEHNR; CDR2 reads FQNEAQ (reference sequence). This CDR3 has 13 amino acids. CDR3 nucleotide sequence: TGTGCCAGCAGCTTTTCTTTGTCCTACGAGCAGTACTTC. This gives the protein CASSFSLSYEQYF.

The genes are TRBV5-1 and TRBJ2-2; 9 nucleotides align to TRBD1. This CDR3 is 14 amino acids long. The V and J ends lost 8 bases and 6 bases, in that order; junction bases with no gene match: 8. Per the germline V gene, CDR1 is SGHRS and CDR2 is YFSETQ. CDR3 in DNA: TGCGCCAGTTGGGACAGGGCGAGTGCCGGGGAGCTGTTTTTT. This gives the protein CASWDRASAGELFF.

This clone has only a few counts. CDR3 residues: CASSGQGAWQYF. CDR3 nucleotides: TGTGCCAGCAGCGGACAGGGGGCTTGGCAGTACTTC. The chain couples TRBV9 to TRBJ2-7; TRBD1 matches at 10 bases. Germline trimming cut 3 bases from V and 9 bases from J; bases unmatched to any gene: 3. This CDR3 is 12 amino acids long. Germline CDR1 and CDR2: SGDLS and YYNGEE.

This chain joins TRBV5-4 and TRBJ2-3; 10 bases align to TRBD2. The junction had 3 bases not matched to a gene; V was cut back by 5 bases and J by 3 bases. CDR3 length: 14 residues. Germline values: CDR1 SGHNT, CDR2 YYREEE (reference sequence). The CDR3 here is CASRISGRTDTQYF. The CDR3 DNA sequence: TGTGCCAGCAGGATTAGCGGGAGGACAGATACGCAGTATTTT.

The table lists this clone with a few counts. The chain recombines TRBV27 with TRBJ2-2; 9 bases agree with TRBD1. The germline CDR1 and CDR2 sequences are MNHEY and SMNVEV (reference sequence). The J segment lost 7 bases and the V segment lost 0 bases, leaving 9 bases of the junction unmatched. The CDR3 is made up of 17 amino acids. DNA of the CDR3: TGTGCCAGCAGTTTATCTAACAGGGGGCTATCGCACGGGGAGCTGTTTTTT. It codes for CASSLSNRGLSHGELFF.

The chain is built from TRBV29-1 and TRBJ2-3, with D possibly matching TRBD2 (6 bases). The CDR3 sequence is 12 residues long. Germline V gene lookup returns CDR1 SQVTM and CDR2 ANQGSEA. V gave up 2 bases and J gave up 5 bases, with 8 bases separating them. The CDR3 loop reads CSVESGEDTQYF. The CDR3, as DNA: TGCAGCGTTGAATCGGGGGAAGATACGCAGTATTTT.

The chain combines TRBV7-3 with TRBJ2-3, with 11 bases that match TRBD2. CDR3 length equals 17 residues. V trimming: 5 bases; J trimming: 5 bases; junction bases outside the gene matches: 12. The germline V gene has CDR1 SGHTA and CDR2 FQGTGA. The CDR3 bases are TGTGCCAGCAGCCCCTCATTAGCGGGAGGGCCGAAAGATACGCAGTATTTT. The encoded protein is CASSPSLAGGPKDTQYF. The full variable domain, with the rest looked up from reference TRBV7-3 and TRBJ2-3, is GAGVSQTPSNKVTEKGKYVELRCDPISGHTALYWYRQSLGQGPEFLIYFQGTGAADDSGLPNDRFFAVRPEGSVSTLKIQRTERGDSAVYLCASSPSLAGGPKDTQYFGPGTRLTVL.

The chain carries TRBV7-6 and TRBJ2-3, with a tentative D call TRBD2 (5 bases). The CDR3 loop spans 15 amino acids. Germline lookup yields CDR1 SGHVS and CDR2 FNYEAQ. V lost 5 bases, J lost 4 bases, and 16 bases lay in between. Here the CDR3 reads CASSHGLMRADTQYF. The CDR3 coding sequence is TGTGCCAGCAGCCACGGCCTCATGCGGGCAGATACGCAGTATTTT.